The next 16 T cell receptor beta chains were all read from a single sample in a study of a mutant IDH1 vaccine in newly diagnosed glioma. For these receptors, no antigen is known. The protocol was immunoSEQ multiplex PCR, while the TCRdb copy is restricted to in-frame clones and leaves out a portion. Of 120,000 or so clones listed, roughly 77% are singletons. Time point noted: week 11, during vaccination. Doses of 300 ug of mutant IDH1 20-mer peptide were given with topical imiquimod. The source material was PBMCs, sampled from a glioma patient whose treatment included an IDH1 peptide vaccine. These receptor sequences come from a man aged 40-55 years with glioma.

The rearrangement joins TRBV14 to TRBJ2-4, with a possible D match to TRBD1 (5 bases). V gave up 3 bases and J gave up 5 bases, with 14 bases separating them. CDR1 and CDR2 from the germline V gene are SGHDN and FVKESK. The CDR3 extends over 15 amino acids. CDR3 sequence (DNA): TGTGCCAGCAGCCATGTGCGGCAGACAGAAAACATTCAGTACTTC. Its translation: CASSHVRQTENIQYF.

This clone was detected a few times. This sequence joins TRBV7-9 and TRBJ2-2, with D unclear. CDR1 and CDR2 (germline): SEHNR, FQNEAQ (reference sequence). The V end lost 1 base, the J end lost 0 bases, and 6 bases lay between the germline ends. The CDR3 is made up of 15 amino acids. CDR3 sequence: CASSLDGTNTGELFF. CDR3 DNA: TGTGCCAGCAGCTTAGACGGAACGAACACCGGGGAGCTGTTTTTT.

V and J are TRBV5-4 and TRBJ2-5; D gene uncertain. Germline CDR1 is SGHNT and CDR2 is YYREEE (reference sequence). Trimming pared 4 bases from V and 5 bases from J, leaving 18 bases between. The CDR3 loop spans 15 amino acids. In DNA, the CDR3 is TGTGCCAGCAGCCAATCCCAGAGACTGAAGGAGACCCAGTACTTC. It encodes CASSQSQRLKETQYF. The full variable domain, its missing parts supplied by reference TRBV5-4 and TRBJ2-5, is ETGVTQSPTHLIKTRGQQVTLRCSSQSGHNTVSWYQQALGQGPQFIFQYYREEENGRGNFPPRFSGLQFPNYSSELNVNALELDDSALYLCASSQSQRLKETQYFGPGTRLLVL.

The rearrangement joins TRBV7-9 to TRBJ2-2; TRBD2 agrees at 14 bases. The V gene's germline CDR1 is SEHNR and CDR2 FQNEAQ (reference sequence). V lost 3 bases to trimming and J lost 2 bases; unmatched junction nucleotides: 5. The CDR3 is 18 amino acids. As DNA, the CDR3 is TGTGCCAGCAGCTTCGCCGGGACTAGCGGGAGTAACACCGGGGAGCTGTTTTTT. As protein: CASSFAGTSGSNTGELFF. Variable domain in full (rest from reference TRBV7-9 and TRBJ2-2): DTGVSQNPRHKITKRGQNVTFRCDPISEHNRLYWYRQTLGQGPEFLTYFQNEAQLEKSRLLSDRFSAERPKGSFSTLEIQRTEQGDSAMYLCASSFAGTSGSNTGELFFGEGSRLTVL.

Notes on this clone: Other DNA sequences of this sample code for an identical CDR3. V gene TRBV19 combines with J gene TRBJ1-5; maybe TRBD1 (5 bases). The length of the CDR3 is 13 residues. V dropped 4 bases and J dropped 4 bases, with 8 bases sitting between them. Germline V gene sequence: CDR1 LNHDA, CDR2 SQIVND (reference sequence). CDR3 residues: CASSRTNNQPQHF. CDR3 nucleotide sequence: TGTGCCAGTAGTAGGACAAATAATCAGCCCCAGCATTTT.

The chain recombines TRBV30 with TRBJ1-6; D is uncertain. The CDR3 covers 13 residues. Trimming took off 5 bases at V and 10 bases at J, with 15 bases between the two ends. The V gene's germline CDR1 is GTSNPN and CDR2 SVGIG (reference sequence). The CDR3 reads CAWLEAGRSPLHF. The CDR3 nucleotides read TGTGCCTGGCTGGAGGCCGGACGGTCACCCCTCCACTTT. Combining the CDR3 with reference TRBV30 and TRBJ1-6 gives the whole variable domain SQTIHQWPATLVQPVGSPLSLECTVEGTSNPNLYWYRQAAGRGLQLLFYSVGIGQISSEVPQNLSASRPQDRQFILSSKKLLLSDSGFYLCAWLEAGRSPLHFGNGTRLTVT.

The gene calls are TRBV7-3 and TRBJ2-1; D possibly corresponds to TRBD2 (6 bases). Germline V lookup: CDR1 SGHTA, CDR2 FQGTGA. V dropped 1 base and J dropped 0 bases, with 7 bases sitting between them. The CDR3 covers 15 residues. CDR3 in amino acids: CASSLIGSSYNEQFF. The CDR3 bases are TGTGCCAGCAGCTTAATCGGGAGCTCCTACAATGAGCAGTTCTTC.

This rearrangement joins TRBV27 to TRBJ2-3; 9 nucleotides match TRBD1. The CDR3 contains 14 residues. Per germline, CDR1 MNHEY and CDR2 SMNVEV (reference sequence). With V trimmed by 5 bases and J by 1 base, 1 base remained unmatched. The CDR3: CASSRTGGTDTQYF. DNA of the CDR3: TGTGCCAGCAGTCGGACAGGGGGCACAGATACGCAGTATTTT.

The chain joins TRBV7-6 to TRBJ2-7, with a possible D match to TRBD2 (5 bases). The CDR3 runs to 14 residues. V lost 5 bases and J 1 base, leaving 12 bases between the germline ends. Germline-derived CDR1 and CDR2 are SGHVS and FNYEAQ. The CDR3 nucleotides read TGTGCCAGCAGCCCGTGGGAGCGGTCCTACGAGCAGTACTTC. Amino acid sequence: CASSPWERSYEQYF.

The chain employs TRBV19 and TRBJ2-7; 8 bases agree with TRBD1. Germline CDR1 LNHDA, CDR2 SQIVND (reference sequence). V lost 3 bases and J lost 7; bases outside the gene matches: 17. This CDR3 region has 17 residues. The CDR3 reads CASSIAGQGALAPEQYF. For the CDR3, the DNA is TGTGCCAGTAGTATCGCCGGCCAGGGGGCTTTAGCGCCTGAGCAGTACTTC.

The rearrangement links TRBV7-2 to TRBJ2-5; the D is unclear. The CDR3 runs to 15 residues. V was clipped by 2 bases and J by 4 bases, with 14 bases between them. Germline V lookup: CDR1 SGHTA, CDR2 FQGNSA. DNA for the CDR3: TGTGCCAGCAGCTTAACAAGCCTCCTAGGAGAGACCCAGTACTTC. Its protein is CASSLTSLLGETQYF.

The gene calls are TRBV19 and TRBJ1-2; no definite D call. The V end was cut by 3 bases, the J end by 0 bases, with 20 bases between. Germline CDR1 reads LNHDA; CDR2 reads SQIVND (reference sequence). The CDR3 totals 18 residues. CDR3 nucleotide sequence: TGTGCCAGTAGTATGGCCCCGGGATCTTACGGGGCTAACTATGGCTACACCTTC. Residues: CASSMAPGSYGANYGYTF.

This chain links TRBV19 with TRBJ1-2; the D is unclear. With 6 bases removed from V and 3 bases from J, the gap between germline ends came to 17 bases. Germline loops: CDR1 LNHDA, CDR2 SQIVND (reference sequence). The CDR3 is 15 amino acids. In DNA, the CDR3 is TGTGCCAGTAGAATATTAGTGAGGGAGGACTATGGCTACACCTTC. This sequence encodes CASRILVREDYGYTF.

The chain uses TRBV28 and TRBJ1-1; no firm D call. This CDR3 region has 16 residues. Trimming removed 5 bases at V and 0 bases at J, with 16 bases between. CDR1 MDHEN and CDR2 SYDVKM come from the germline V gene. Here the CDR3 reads CASSLSTGFMNTEAFF. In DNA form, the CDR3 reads TGTGCCAGCAGTCTATCGACGGGTTTCATGAACACTGAAGCTTTCTTT.

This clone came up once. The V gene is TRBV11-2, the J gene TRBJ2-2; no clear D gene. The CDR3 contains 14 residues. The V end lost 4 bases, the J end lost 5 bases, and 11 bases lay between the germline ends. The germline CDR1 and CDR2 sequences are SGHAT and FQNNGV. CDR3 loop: CASSSVRSTGELFF. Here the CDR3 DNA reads TGTGCCAGCAGCTCCGTACGGTCTACCGGGGAGCTGTTTTTT. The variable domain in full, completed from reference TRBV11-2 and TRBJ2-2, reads EAGVAQSPRYKIIEKRQSVAFWCNPISGHATLYWYQQILGQGPKLLIQFQNNGVVDDSQLPKDRFSAERLKGVDSTLKIQPAKLEDSAVYLCASSSVRSTGELFFGEGSRLTVL.

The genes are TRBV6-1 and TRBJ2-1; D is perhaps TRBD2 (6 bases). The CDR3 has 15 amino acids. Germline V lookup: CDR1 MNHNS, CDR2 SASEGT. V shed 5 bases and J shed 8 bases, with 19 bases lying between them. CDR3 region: CASSWREMVVDEQFF. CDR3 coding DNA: TGTGCCAGCAGTTGGAGGGAGATGGTCGTCGATGAGCAGTTCTTC.